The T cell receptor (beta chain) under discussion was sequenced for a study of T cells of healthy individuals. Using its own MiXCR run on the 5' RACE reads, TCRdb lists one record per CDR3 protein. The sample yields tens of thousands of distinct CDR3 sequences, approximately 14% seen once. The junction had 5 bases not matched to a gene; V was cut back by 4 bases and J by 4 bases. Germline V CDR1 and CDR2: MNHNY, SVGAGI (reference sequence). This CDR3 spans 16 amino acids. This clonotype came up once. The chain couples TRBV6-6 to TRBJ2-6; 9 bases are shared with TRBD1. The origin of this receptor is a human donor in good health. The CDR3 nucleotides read TGTGCCAGCAGTTCTTACAGGGGGCCGGGGGCCAACGTCCTGACTTTC. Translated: CASSSYRGPGANVLTF.